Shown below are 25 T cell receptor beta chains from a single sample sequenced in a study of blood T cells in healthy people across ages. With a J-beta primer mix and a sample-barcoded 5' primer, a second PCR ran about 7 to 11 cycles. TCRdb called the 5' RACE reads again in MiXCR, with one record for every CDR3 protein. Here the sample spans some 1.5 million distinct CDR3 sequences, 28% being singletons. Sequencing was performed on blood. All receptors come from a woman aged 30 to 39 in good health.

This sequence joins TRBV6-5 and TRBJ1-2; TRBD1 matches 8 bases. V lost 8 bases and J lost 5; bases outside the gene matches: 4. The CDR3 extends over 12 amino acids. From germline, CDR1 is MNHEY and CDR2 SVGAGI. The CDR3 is CASADRVYGYTF. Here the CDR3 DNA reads TGTGCCAGCGCGGACAGGGTGTATGGCTACACCTTC.

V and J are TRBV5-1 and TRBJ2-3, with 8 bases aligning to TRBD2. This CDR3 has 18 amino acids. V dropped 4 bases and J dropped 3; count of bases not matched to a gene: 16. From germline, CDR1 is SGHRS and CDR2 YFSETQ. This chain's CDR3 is CASSPLAGGVSGTDTQYF. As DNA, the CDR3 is TGCGCCAGCAGCCCCCTGGCGGGGGGCGTCTCCGGTACAGATACGCAGTATTTT. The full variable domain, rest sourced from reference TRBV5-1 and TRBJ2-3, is KAGVTQTPRYLIKTRGQQVTLSCSPISGHRSVSWYQQTPGQGLQFLFEYFSETQRNKGNFPGRFSGRQFSNSRSEMNVSTLELGDSALYLCASSPLAGGVSGTDTQYFGPGTRLTVL.

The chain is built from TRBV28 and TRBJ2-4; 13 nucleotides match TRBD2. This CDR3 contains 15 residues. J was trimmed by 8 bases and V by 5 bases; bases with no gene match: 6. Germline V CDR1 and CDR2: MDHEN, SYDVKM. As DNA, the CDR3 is TGTGCCAGCAGTACACGACTAGCGGGGGGAGACATTCAGTACTTC. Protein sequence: CASSTRLAGGDIQYF.

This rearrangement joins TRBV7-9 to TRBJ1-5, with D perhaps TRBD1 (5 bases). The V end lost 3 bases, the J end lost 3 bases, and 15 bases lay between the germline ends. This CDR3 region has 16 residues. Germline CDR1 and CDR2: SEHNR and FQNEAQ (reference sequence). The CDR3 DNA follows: TGTGCCAGCAGCTTGACCTTGGACGGGGCCAATCAGCCCCAGCATTTT. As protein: CASSLTLDGANQPQHF. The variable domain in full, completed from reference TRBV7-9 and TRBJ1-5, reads DTGVSQNPRHKITKRGQNVTFRCDPISEHNRLYWYRQTLGQGPEFLTYFQNEAQLEKSRLLSDRFSAERPKGSFSTLEIQRTEQGDSAMYLCASSLTLDGANQPQHFGDGTRLSIL.

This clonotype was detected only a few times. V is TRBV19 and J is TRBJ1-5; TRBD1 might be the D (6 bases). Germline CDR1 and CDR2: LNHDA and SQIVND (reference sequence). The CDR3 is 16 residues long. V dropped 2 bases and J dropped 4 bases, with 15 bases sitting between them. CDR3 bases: TGTGCCAGTAGTATACCCCAAGTAAGGGGGAATCAGCCCCAGCATTTT. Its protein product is CASSIPQVRGNQPQHF.

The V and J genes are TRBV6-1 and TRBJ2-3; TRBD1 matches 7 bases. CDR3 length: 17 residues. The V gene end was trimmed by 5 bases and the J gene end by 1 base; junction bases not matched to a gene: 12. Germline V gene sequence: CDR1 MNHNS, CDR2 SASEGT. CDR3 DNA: TGTGCCAGCAGTCCCCGGGACAGTCCGATCGGCACAGATACGCAGTATTTT. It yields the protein CASSPRDSPIGTDTQYF.

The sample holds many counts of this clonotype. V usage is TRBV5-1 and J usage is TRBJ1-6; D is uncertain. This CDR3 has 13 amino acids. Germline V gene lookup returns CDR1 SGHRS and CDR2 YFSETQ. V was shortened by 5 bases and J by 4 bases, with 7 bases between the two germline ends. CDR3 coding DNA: TGCGCCAGCAGTTTCAGTTATAATTCACCCCTCCACTTT. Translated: CASSFSYNSPLHF. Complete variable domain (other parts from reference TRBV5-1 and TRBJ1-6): KAGVTQTPRYLIKTRGQQVTLSCSPISGHRSVSWYQQTPGQGLQFLFEYFSETQRNKGNFPGRFSGRQFSNSRSEMNVSTLELGDSALYLCASSFSYNSPLHFGNGTRLTVT.

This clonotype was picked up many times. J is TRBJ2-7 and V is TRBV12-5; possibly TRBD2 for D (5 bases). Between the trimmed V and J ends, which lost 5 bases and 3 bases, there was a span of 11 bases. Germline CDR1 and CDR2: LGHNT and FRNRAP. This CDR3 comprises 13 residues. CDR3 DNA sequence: TGTGCTAGTGGTACGGACTGGAACTACGAGCAGTACTTC. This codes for CASGTDWNYEQYF.

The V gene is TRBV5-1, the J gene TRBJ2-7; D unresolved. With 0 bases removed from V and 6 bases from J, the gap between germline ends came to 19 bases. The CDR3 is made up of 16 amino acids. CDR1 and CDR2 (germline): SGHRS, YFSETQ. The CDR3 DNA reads TGCGCCAGCAGCTTGGTCCCGCAATACTCAAGCGCCGAGCAGTACTTC. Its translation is CASSLVPQYSSAEQYF.

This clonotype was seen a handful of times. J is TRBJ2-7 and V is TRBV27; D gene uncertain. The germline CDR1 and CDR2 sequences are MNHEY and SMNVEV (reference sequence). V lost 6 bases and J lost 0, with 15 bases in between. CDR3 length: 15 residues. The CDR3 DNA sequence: TGTGCCAGCAGAGAGAGTCAGCCGGGCTCCTACGAGCAGTACTTC. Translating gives CASRESQPGSYEQYF.

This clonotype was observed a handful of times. CDR3: CASSWAGQEETQYF. CDR3 nucleotides: TGTGCCAGCAGCTGGGCGGGACAAGAAGAGACCCAGTACTTC. The chain carries TRBV5-6 and TRBJ2-5, with D perhaps TRBD1 or TRBD2 (6 bases each). V dropped 3 bases and J dropped 3 bases, with 12 bases sitting between them. Germline CDR1 is SGHDT and CDR2 is YYEEEE. The CDR3 contains 14 residues. The variable domain in full, with the rest retrieved from reference TRBV5-6 and TRBJ2-5, is DAGVTQSPTHLIKTRGQQVTLRCSPKSGHDTVSWYQQALGQGPQFIFQYYEEEERQRGNFPDRFSGHQFPNYSSELNVNALLLGDSALYLCASSWAGQEETQYFGPGTRLLVL.

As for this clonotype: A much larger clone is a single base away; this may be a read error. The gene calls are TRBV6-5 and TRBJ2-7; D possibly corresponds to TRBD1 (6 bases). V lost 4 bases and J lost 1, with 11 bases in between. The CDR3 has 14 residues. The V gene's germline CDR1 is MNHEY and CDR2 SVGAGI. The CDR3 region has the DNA TGTGCCAGCAGTTGCTTAGACAGGTCCTACGAGCAGTACTTC. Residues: CASSCLDRSYEQYF.

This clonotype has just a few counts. The CDR3 region is CAISESDRGLSPLHF. CDR3 DNA: TGTGCCATCAGTGAGTCCGACAGGGGGCTTTCACCCCTCCACTTT. The rearrangement joins TRBV10-3 to TRBJ1-6, with 10 bases lining up with TRBD1. V gave up 0 bases and J gave up 9 bases; unmatched junction bases: 2. Germline V CDR1 and CDR2: ENHRY, SYGVKD. The CDR3 is 15 residues long.

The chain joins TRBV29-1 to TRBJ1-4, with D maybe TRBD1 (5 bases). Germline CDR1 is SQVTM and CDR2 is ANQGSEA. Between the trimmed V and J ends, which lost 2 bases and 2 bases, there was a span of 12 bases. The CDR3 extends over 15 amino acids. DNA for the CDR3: TGCAGCGTTGAATACCGGGGCACGACTAATGAAAAACTGTTTTTT. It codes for CSVEYRGTTNEKLFF.

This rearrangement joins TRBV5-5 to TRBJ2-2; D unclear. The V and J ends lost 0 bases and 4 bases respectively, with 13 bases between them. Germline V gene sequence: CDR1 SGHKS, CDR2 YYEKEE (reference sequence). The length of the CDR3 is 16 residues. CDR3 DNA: TGTGCCAGCAGCTTGGGCCATGGGGAAATCACCGGGGAGCTGTTTTTT. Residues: CASSLGHGEITGELFF.

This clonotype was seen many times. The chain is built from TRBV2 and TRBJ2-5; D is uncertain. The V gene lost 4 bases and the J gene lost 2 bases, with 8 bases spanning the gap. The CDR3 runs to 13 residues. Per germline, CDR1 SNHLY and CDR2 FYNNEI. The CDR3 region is CASSGGWQETQYF. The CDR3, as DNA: TGTGCCAGCAGTGGTGGTTGGCAAGAGACCCAGTACTTC.

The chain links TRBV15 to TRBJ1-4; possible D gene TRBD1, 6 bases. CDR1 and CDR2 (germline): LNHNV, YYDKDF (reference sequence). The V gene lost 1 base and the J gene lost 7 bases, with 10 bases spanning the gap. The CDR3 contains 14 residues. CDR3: CATSRVGGGEKLFF. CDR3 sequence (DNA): TGTGCCACCAGCAGAGTGGGGGGCGGTGAAAAACTGTTTTTT.

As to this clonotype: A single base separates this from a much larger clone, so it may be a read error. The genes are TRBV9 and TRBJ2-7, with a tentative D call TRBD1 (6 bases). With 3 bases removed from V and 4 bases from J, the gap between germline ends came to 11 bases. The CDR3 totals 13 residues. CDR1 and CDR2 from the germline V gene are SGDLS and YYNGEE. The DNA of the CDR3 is TGTGCCAGCAGCGCAGCACAGGGATACGAGCAGTACTTC. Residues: CASSAAQGYEQYF.

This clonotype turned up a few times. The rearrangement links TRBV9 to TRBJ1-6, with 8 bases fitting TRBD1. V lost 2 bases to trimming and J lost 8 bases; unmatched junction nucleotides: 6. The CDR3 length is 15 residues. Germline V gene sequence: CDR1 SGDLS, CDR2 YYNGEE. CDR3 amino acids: CASSVGRGPYSPLHF. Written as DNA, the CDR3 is TGTGCCAGCAGCGTTGGCAGGGGGCCTTATTCACCCCTCCACTTT.

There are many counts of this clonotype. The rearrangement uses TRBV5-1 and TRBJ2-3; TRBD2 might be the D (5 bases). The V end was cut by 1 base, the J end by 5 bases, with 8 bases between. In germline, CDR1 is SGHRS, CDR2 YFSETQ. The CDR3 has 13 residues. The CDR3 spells CASSLNGEDTQYF. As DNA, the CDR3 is TGCGCCAGCAGCTTGAACGGGGAAGATACGCAGTATTTT.

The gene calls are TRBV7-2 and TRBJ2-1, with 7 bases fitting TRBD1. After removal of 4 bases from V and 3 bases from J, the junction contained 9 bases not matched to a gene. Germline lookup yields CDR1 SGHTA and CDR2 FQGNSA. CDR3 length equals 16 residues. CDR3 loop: CASSSPGQDIYNEQFF. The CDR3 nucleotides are TGTGCCAGCAGCTCACCAGGACAGGATATCTACAATGAGCAGTTCTTC.

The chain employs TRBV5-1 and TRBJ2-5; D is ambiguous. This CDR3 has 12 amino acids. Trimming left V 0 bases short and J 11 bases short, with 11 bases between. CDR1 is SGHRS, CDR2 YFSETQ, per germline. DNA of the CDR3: TGCGCCAGCAGCTTGGAGGTACCTCCGCAGTACTTC. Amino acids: CASSLEVPPQYF.

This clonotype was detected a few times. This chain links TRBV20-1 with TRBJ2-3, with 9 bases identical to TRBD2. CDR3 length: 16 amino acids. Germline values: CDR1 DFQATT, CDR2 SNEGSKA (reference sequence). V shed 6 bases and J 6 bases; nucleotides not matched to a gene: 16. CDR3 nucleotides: TGCAGTGCCAAGTCTCCCAGCGGGGGGAGCTATGATACGCAGTATTTT. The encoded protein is CSAKSPSGGSYDTQYF.

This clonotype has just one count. CDR3 nucleotide sequence: TGTGCCAGCAGCGTAGGGGACGGGGTGTGGACCCAGTACTTC. It specifies CASSVGDGVWTQYF. V is TRBV9 and J is TRBJ2-7, with D perhaps given as TRBD1 or TRBD2 (5 bases each). The J call may not be correct, given that the DNA end is closer to TRBJ2-5. This CDR3 has 14 amino acids. In germline, CDR1 is SGDLS, CDR2 YYNGEE.

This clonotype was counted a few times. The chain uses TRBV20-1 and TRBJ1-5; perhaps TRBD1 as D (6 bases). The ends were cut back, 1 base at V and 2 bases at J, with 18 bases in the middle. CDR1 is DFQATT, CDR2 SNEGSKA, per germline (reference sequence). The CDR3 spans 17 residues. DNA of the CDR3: TGCAGTGCTAGAGGGACCCCAGGGGCAGGGGGCAATCAGCCCCAGCATTTT. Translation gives CSARGTPGAGGNQPQHF.